This T cell receptor (beta chain) was recovered during a study of prognosis after radiotherapy for stage I lung cancer (dated by TCRdb to the early 2020s). For the study in its entirety: Between April 2018 and early 2019, roughly 18 patients with stage I NSCLC were enrolled in Nanjing, China. Using image-guided IMRT or VMAT, SBRT was delivered in 3 to 5 fractions at a biologically effective dose of at least 100 Gy. Peripheral blood TCR beta repertoires were profiled in stage I NSCLC patients before and after stereotactic body radiotherapy, and the repertoires were related to distant failure. Every patient was deemed medically inoperable, around eleven because of comorbidities and more than 5 because they refused surgery. In every patient, SBRT was given without any concurrent therapy. Under 15 patients had adenocarcinoma and roughly 7 had squamous cell carcinoma as the tumor histology. Distant metastases were developed by four of the 19 patients after SBRT, at a median of 7 months, whereas no significant progression was observed in the other 15 patients. The study sequenced 38 blood samples from 20 or so patients, one before and one after SBRT per patient. Approximately 15 cases involved newly diagnosed primary stage I lung tumors, and a few involved oligometastatic NSCLC subsequent to surgical resection of the primary tumor. The cohort included approximately 13 men and roughly 6 women, with a median age of approximately 76 years and a range of roughly 53 to 85 years. Study-level results and caveats: TRBV and TRBJ usage frequencies reportedly differed by metastasis status, in two V genes at baseline and in several V and two J genes after SBRT. Post-SBRT Shannon entropy and its change from baseline were lower in patients who developed distant metastases; baseline Shannon entropy was not associated with metastases. Tumor specificity of expanded TCR clones was not determined. No adjustment for multiple comparisons was applied to any of the reported P values. Limitations of the study included a small cohort and short follow-up, and the study findings need independent validation. After SBRT, the count of unique TCR clones dropped from a median of approximately 10,000 beforehand to more than 6,000 afterward (Wilcoxon paired P=0.011).

In its sample, this clonotype was seen many times. The antigen it binds to is not known. Base-call qualities are not available, and no considerably larger clone is one nucleotide away. Deletion took 6 bases off V and 3 bases off J, with a span of 14 bases between the germline ends. Including cysteine and phenylalanine, the CDR3 has 14 amino acids. Only CDR3 DNA remains: 42 bases, in frame from the first base. Two rounds of multiplex PCR were performed to amplify the TCR beta CDR3 region from genomic DNA. The first PCR round used primers specific to each TRBV and TRBJ gene, and the primer sequences were filed in Chinese patent CN105087789A. The second PCR round used universal primers. The Roche High Pure PCR Template Preparation Kit was used to extract genomic DNA from frozen PBMCs. The libraries underwent paired-end sequencing with 151 bp reads on an Illumina HiSeq 3000. In the paper's pipeline: Raw reads lacking the multiplex PCR primer sequences were removed with CutAdapt. PEAR was used to merge high-quality paired reads into contigs. MiXCR assigned TRB V, D and J gene segments to each contig by aligning to reference sequences. CDR3 sequences were clustered by base quality and sequence similarity to remove sequencing errors. Shannon entropy normalized by the natural log of productive TCR sequence number was used as the measure of diversity. To get clonality, Shannon entropy was divided by the natural log of the number of unique clonotypes, and that result was subtracted from one. The Youden index of ROC curves was used to select progression-free survival cut-offs for repertoire metrics, and analyses were performed in R 3.5.3. TCRdb reanalyzed the raw reads on its own, using fastp at Q25 for trimming and MiXCR for clone calling, and kept in-frame beta chains. Every distinct CDR3 protein forms one entry, paired with its most common genes and DNA. These V and J calls derive from TCRdb rather than the authors' analysis. This sample comprises 20,000 to 25,000 distinct CDR3 sequences, approximately 42% of them detected only once. Clones ranked in the top ten supply around 60% of the sample.

All patients had node-negative disease on CT and PET/CT, and none had a history of other malignancies or had previously received chemotherapy or radiotherapy. At each of the two time points, 5 to 6 milliliters of peripheral venous blood were collected into EDTA tubes. PBMCs were isolated by Ficoll-Paque Plus density-gradient centrifugation. Immediately after collection, samples were stored at -80 degrees C until analysis. The sample here was PBMCs, taken before or after stereotactic body radiation therapy (not recorded which). The sequence was collected from a donor aged 50 or older with non-small cell lung cancer. The chain is made from TRBV12-3 or TRBV12-4 and TRBJ1-2, with a weak D call of TRBD1 (5 bases match). The nucleotide sequence is TGTGCCAGCAGGAGGGGCGGGGAAGACTATGGCTACACCTTC. Translated, it gives CASRRGGEDYGYTF.